Each of the 9 T cell receptor beta chains below was sequenced from the same sample in a study of cytomegalovirus exposure and HLA in healthy donors. PCR involved 60 Vbeta and 13 Jbeta primers. The table came from immunoSEQ multiplex PCR; TCRdb's copy has only in-frame clones and leaves some out. The repertoire holds 170,000 or so clones, about 78% seen once, with roughly 13% in the top ten. Sample: PBMCs. These receptors all stem from a woman aged 45 to 65 in good health and CMV-seropositive.

The V call is TRBV30, the J call TRBJ1-1; tentatively, D is TRBD1 (6 bases). The CDR3 consists of 15 residues. Germline CDR1 GTSNPN, CDR2 SVGIG (reference sequence). With 2 bases removed from V and 7 bases from J, the gap between germline ends came to 20 bases. This CDR3 reads CAWSWDKQGRSEAFF. Written as DNA, the CDR3 is TGTGCCTGGAGTTGGGACAAGCAGGGCCGCAGTGAAGCTTTCTTT.

This clone was detected once. The chain has TRBV5-1 and TRBJ2-7; D might be TRBD2 (5 bases). V was trimmed by 5 bases and J by 0 bases, leaving 15 bases between them. The CDR3 sequence is 15 residues long. CDR1 is SGHRS and CDR2 is YFSETQ in the germline V gene. CDR3 region: CASRRADLSSYEQYF. CDR3 bases: TGCGCCAGCAGGAGGGCAGACCTATCCTCCTACGAGCAGTACTTC.

Remarks on this clone: The same CDR3 is also encoded by other DNA sequences in this sample. The chain couples TRBV2 to TRBJ1-5, with D possibly matching TRBD1 (6 bases). Trimming took 4 bases from V and 5 from J, leaving 12 bases between them. The CDR3 extends over 14 amino acids. Germline CDR1 and CDR2: SNHLY and FYNNEI. The CDR3 coding sequence is TGTGCCAGCAGTGTGCAGGGGTCAGATCAGCCCCAGCATTTT. Protein product: CASSVQGSDQPQHF.

About this clone itself: One end of the junction fails to match germline, which may point to a read error. This chain links TRBV7-7 with TRBJ2-5; D possibly corresponds to TRBD1 (5 bases). The germline gives CDR1 SSHAT, CDR2 FNYEAQ (reference sequence). This CDR3 is 15 amino acids long. The CDR3 loop reads CASSLGAANQETQYF. DNA of the CDR3: TGTGCTAGCAGCTTAGGGGCAGCAAATCAAGAGACCCAGTACTTC.

This rearrangement joins TRBV19 to TRBJ1-2, with D hard to call. Trimming took 3 bases from V and 5 from J, leaving 16 bases between them. The V gene's germline CDR1 is LNHDA and CDR2 SQIVND (reference sequence). CDR3 size: 15 residues. CDR3 region: CASSIARLPTYGYTF. The DNA for the CDR3 is TGTGCCAGTAGTATTGCCAGGCTGCCCACGTATGGCTACACCTTC.

This clone was observed a single time. The chain employs TRBV5-6 and TRBJ1-3; perhaps TRBD1 as D (5 bases). This CDR3 is built from 13 residues. CDR1 is SGHDT, CDR2 YYEEEE, per germline. V lost 4 bases, J lost 12 bases, and 17 bases lay in between. The CDR3 reads CASSQGGGPRIYF. The CDR3 nucleotides are TGTGCCAGCAGCCAGGGAGGCGGCCCTCGCATATATTTT.

This clone was found a few times. This chain uses TRBV11-2 with TRBJ2-1; the D gene is possibly TRBD2 (7 bases). V shed 1 base and J shed 7 bases, with 20 bases lying between them. Germline-derived CDR1 and CDR2 are SGHAT and FQNNGV. The CDR3 contains 17 residues. CDR3 residues: CASSLGWGGRGRNEQFF. As DNA, the CDR3 is TGTGCCAGCAGCTTAGGTTGGGGGGGGCGGGGGAGGAATGAGCAGTTCTTC.

V usage is TRBV18 and J usage is TRBJ2-1; 11 nucleotides align to TRBD2. After removal of 2 bases from V and 8 bases from J, the junction contained 5 bases not matched to a gene. The length of the CDR3 is 15 residues. Germline V gene data show CDR1 as KGHSH and CDR2 as LQKENI. The CDR3 spells CASSPSTSGGHEQFF. As DNA, the CDR3 is TGTGCCAGCTCACCAAGCACTAGCGGGGGCCATGAGCAGTTCTTC.

CDR3 amino acids: CASTLSQSTDTQYF. The CDR3 coding sequence is TGTGCCAGCACCCTCTCTCAGAGCACAGATACGCAGTATTTT. The chain joins TRBV2 to TRBJ2-3, with D hard to call. Trimming left V 7 bases short and J 0 bases short, with 11 bases between. Per germline, CDR1 SNHLY and CDR2 FYNNEI. The CDR3 is made up of 14 amino acids.